This T cell receptor beta chain was identified during a study of CD8+CD57+ T cells in acquired aplastic anemia. In the study overall: Average DNA yield from sorted CD4+ and CD8+ cells was approximately 3 ug.

Notes on the study in general: CD8+ Simpson's diversity in patients was not significantly different from that in controls. About 30 CD8+ CDR3 sequences occurred in both the patients and the controls.

Comment on this clonotype: Its antigen is not identified.

Profiles of TCR beta VDJ and CDR3 were generated from a genomic DNA template. A single record per CDR3 protein comes from TCRdb applying MiXCR to the reads. The repertoire holds some 180,000 distinct CDR3 sequences, with 63% as singletons. Trimming cost V 7 bases and J 0 bases, with 13 bases left between them. Germline V gene data show CDR1 as MNHNS and CDR2 as SASEGT. This CDR3 region has 14 residues. An expansion of CD8+CD57+ cells by flow cytometry had been shown in patients chosen for sequencing. Material: sorted CD4+, CD8+, or CD8+CD57+ T cells (not recorded which) from PBMCs. This rearrangement joins TRBV6-1 to TRBJ2-7; D gene uncertain. This sequence was found in a human donor with aplastic anemia. This CDR3 reads CASKVLDNSYEQYF. As DNA, the CDR3 is TGTGCCAGCAAGGTCCTGGATAACTCCTACGAGCAGTACTTC.